One and the same sample provided the 22 T cell receptor beta chains below, sequenced in a study of a mutant IDH1 vaccine in newly diagnosed glioma. Their target antigens are unknown. This table comes from immunoSEQ multiplex PCR, and its TCRdb copy is limited to in-frame clones, with some not included. The sample has some 66,000 clones, 84% seen once. Described time point: week 35, safety follow-up. Vaccination comprised doses that each held 300 ug of mutant IDH1 20-mer peptide, plus topical imiquimod. Sequenced material: PBMCs, taken from a glioma patient whose treatment included an IDH1 peptide vaccine. Every receptor here comes from a man between 25 and 39 years old with glioma.

The chain recombines TRBV7-9 with TRBJ1-4; 8 nucleotides align to TRBD1. The ends lost 2 bases at V and 5 bases at J; junction bases unmatched: 10. Germline CDR1 SEHNR, CDR2 FQNEAQ (reference sequence). The CDR3 extends over 17 amino acids. Here the CDR3 DNA reads TGTGCCAGCAGCTTAAGGGCAGGGGGCAGAGGAAATGAAAAACTGTTTTTT. It specifies CASSLRAGGRGNEKLFF.

This chain uses TRBV5-4 with TRBJ1-6; maybe TRBD1 (5 bases). Deletions cut 0 bases from V and 8 bases from J, with 15 bases between. The CDR3 runs to 16 residues. CDR1 is SGHNT, CDR2 YYREEE, per germline (reference sequence). The CDR3 DNA reads TGTGCCAGCAGCTTGGGAGGACAAAGGGGTCATTCACCCCTCCACTTT. It codes for CASSLGGQRGHSPLHF.

The chain has TRBV5-5 and TRBJ2-7, with 8 bases fitting TRBD1. In germline, CDR1 is SGHKS, CDR2 YYEKEE (reference sequence). The CDR3 loop spans 13 amino acids. The trim removed 4 bases at V and 5 bases at J, leaving 5 bases unmatched. The CDR3 region is CASSTDRGHEQYF. For the CDR3, the DNA is TGTGCCAGCAGCACAGACAGGGGCCACGAGCAGTACTTC.

V usage is TRBV5-1 and J usage is TRBJ2-3; 7 nucleotides align to TRBD1. Germline CDR1 reads SGHRS; CDR2 reads YFSETQ. After removal of 2 bases from V and 0 bases from J, the junction contained 9 bases not matched to a gene. This CDR3 is 17 amino acids long. The CDR3 sequence is CASSFDKGAPSTDTQYF. The CDR3 DNA sequence: TGCGCCAGCAGCTTTGACAAGGGGGCCCCTAGCACAGATACGCAGTATTTT.

The chain couples TRBV15 to TRBJ2-5, with D tentatively TRBD1 (6 bases). V was trimmed by 0 bases and J by 9 bases, leaving 14 bases between them. CDR1 is LNHNV and CDR2 is YYDKDF in the germline V gene (reference sequence). CDR3 length equals 14 residues. CDR3 in amino acids: CATSRDRPPGAQYF. The CDR3 region has the DNA TGTGCCACCAGCAGAGATAGACCGCCAGGGGCCCAGTACTTC.

The V call is TRBV19, the J call TRBJ2-1, with D unclear. V shed 2 bases and J shed 9 bases, with 11 bases lying between them. The CDR3 spans 13 residues. Looked up from germline, CDR1 is LNHDA and CDR2 is SQIVND (reference sequence). The CDR3 coding sequence is TGTGCCAGTAGTATATATTCTAAGGGTGAGCAGTTCTTC. Protein sequence: CASSIYSKGEQFF.

The genes are TRBV5-4 and TRBJ1-6, with 8 bases that match TRBD1. CDR3 length: 15 amino acids. The germline V gene has CDR1 SGHNT and CDR2 YYREEE (reference sequence). With 0 bases clipped from V and 10 bases from J, the junction kept 6 bases outside the gene matches. As DNA, the CDR3 is TGTGCCAGCAGCTTGGGGGGGACAGGTGGATCACCCCTCCACTTT. Residues: CASSLGGTGGSPLHF.

This chain links TRBV5-6 with TRBJ1-1; no clear D gene. The CDR3 is made up of 14 amino acids. Trimming removed 0 bases from V and 1 base from J, with 7 bases in between. Looked up from germline, CDR1 is SGHDT and CDR2 is YYEEEE. CDR3 loop: CASSLALANTEAFF. The CDR3 DNA is TGTGCCAGCAGCTTGGCCTTGGCGAACACTGAAGCTTTCTTT.

This chain joins TRBV20-1 and TRBJ2-5; D remains unclear. CDR1 is DFQATT, CDR2 SNEGSKA, per germline (reference sequence). Trimming pared 0 bases from V and 10 bases from J, leaving 6 bases between. This CDR3 has 10 residues. The chain's CDR3 is CSAREGLQYF. The CDR3, as DNA: TGCAGTGCTAGAGAGGGCCTCCAGTACTTC.

This clone occurred a few times. The genes are TRBV11-2 and TRBJ1-1, with D possibly being TRBD1 (5 bases). Trimming left V 8 bases short and J 1 base short, with 17 bases between. CDR1 and CDR2 (germline): SGHAT, FQNNGV. The CDR3 sequence is 15 residues long. The CDR3 DNA sequence: TGTGCCAGCTTCAGTTGGGGGTCTTCGAACACTGAAGCTTTCTTT. Amino acid sequence: CASFSWGSSNTEAFF.

V is TRBV6-1 and J is TRBJ2-3, with 9 nucleotides matching TRBD2. V trimming: 2 bases; J trimming: 2 bases; junction bases outside the gene matches: 8. CDR3 length equals 17 residues. From germline, CDR1 is MNHNS and CDR2 SASEGT. CDR3 residues: CASSERGGGAYTDTQYF. The CDR3 DNA reads TGTGCCAGCAGTGAAAGGGGCGGGGGGGCCTACACAGATACGCAGTATTTT.

CDR3 sequence reads: CAWSVNIMNTGELFF. In DNA form, the CDR3 reads TGTGCCTGGAGTGTCAACATAATGAACACCGGGGAGCTGTTTTTT. The chain joins TRBV30 to TRBJ2-2; D is ambiguous. The CDR3 length is 15 residues. The V and J ends lost 0 bases and 1 base respectively, with 9 bases between them. Germline values: CDR1 GTSNPN, CDR2 SVGIG (reference sequence).

The chain joins TRBV7-9 to TRBJ1-4; tentative D call: TRBD1 (5 bases). The CDR3 is 13 amino acids. The germline CDR1 and CDR2 sequences are SEHNR and FQNEAQ (reference sequence). With 7 bases removed from V and 7 bases from J, the gap between germline ends came to 13 bases. CDR3 residues: CASTPGGSEKLFF. CDR3 sequence (DNA): TGTGCCAGCACCCCCGGGGGAAGTGAAAAACTGTTTTTT.

The CDR3 DNA is TGTGCCAGCAGCCGACAGGGAAACACTGAAGCTTTCTTT. Translating it yields CASSRQGNTEAFF. The rearrangement uses TRBV7-6 and TRBJ1-1; 7 positions agree with TRBD1. The ends lost 5 bases at V and 2 bases at J; junction bases unmatched: 2. Germline lookup yields CDR1 SGHVS and CDR2 FNYEAQ. The CDR3 extends over 13 amino acids.

The CDR3 reads CASDTGRVWFSNQPQHF. CDR3 DNA: TGTGCCAGCGACACGGGGAGGGTCTGGTTTAGCAATCAGCCCCAGCATTTT. The chain employs TRBV28 and TRBJ1-5; no reliable D call. The V and J ends lost 8 bases and 0 bases respectively, with 20 bases between them. This CDR3 contains 17 residues. Germline-derived CDR1 and CDR2 are MDHEN and SYDVKM.

The chain has TRBV30 and TRBJ1-2, with no clear D. This CDR3 has 13 residues. Trimming shortened V by 0 bases and J by 6 bases, and 11 bases separated the two germline ends. The V gene's germline CDR1 is GTSNPN and CDR2 SVGIG (reference sequence). Here the CDR3 reads CAWSVRPPNGYTF. In DNA form, the CDR3 reads TGTGCCTGGAGTGTAAGGCCGCCCAATGGCTACACCTTC.

This clone appeared once. The chain couples TRBV7-9 to TRBJ2-7; 7 bases align to TRBD1. This CDR3 spans 14 amino acids. Trimming cost V 5 bases and J 2 bases; bases outside gene matches: 6. Germline V CDR1 and CDR2: SEHNR, FQNEAQ (reference sequence). The DNA of the CDR3 is TGTGCCAGCAGCCCCCTGCAGGGGGCCTACGAGCAGTACTTC. Translation: CASSPLQGAYEQYF.

This chain uses TRBV5-4 with TRBJ1-1, with no clear D. Trimming pared 6 bases from V and 7 bases from J, leaving 19 bases between. This CDR3 is built from 14 residues. Germline CDR1 reads SGHNT; CDR2 reads YYREEE (reference sequence). The CDR3 sequence is CASNPGATWGEAFF. In DNA, the CDR3 is TGTGCCAGCAACCCGGGCGCCACATGGGGTGAAGCTTTCTTT.

The chain recombines TRBV6-4 with TRBJ2-2; D might be TRBD1 or TRBD2, each matching 6 bases. CDR3 length equals 15 residues. Per germline, CDR1 MRHNA and CDR2 SNTAGT. V was pared by 5 bases and J by 0 bases, with 10 bases between. The CDR3 here is CASSRRGSNTGELFF. DNA for the CDR3: TGTGCCAGCAGTAGGAGGGGGTCGAACACCGGGGAGCTGTTTTTT.

The rearrangement joins TRBV7-2 to TRBJ2-5; D is unresolved. The CDR3 covers 14 residues. V lost 4 bases, J lost 0 bases, and 9 bases lay in between. CDR1 and CDR2 (germline): SGHTA, FQGNSA. The CDR3 reads CASSSRSNQETQYF. The DNA of the CDR3 is TGTGCCAGCAGCTCTCGATCAAACCAAGAGACCCAGTACTTC. Using reference TRBV7-2 and TRBJ2-5 for the parts outside the CDR3, the full variable domain is GAGVSQSPSNKVTEKGKDVELRCDPISGHTALYWYRQSLGQGLEFLIYFQGNSAPDKSGLPSDRFSAERTGGSVSTLTIQRTQQEDSAVYLCASSSRSNQETQYFGPGTRLLVL.

V usage is TRBV2 and J usage is TRBJ1-4, with D possibly being TRBD1 (6 bases). The CDR3 loop spans 16 amino acids. CDR1 is SNHLY and CDR2 is FYNNEI in the germline V gene. V was shortened by 10 bases and J by 0 bases, with 18 bases between the two germline ends. The CDR3 spells CAIETGTRSTNEKLFF. The CDR3, as DNA: TGTGCCATAGAAACAGGGACCCGATCAACTAATGAAAAACTGTTTTTT.

V and J are TRBV28 and TRBJ1-2; D gene ambiguous. Germline loops: CDR1 MDHEN, CDR2 SYDVKM. V shed 8 bases and J shed 3 bases, with 7 bases lying between them. The CDR3 runs to 11 residues. The CDR3 reads CASRPDYGYTF. DNA of the CDR3: TGTGCCAGCCGACCGGACTATGGCTACACCTTC.